This T cell receptor (beta chain) derives from a study of T-cell memory formation after mild COVID-19. Study-wide background: Largely, TCR clusters stayed within a single donor.

Barcoded TCR alpha and TCR beta cDNA libraries with UMIs came from 5'RACE using constant-segment primers. TCRdb redid the calling of the 5' RACE reads with MiXCR, one entry per CDR3 protein. The repertoire holds approximately 400,000 distinct CDR3 sequences, with more than 15% as singletons. This clonotype was found a few times. Its antigen is still unknown. Study observations and caveats: Among contracting clones, CD4+ were mainly CM/EM and CD8+ enriched in EMRA. Day 15 to 85 contracting clones showed balanced CD4/CD8; day 15 to 37 expanders favored CD4+.

Germline V gene sequence: CDR1 MNHEY, CDR2 SVGAGI. The CDR3 is 14 residues long. V was pared by 6 bases and J by 0 bases, with 6 bases between. Sequenced material: PBMCs or a T cell subset sorted from them (not recorded which). The receptor was isolated from a man younger than 30 who had mild COVID-19 (a few samples of this study predate the infection). Cell type and time point are not known. The genes are TRBV6-5 and TRBJ2-6; no clear D. CDR3 in amino acids: CASSEYSGANVLTF. CDR3 coding DNA: TGTGCCAGCAGCGAGTACTCTGGGGCCAACGTCCTGACTTTC.